This TCR beta chain was observed in a study of blood T cell repertoires in COVID-19 (dated by TCRdb to 2018 to 2021). Background on the whole study: Samples covering the acute and convalescent phases of COVID-19 were provided by collaborators in the United States, Italy and Spain. The material from the prospective study consisted of cDNA or gDNA derived from T cells, B-cell-depleted T cells, or PBMCs. The dataset comprised deeply sampled blood TCRbeta repertoires from subjects exposed to, actively infected with, or recovered from COVID-19. The repertoires were released in a freely available public database intended as a resource for research on the immune response to SARS-CoV-2. Samples were obtained from the ongoing ImmuneRACE study (first 160 participants) and from over a thousand subjects provided by 6 global collaborators. The sample metadata nearly always contained a de-identified subject ID, COVID-19 status, age in years and sex. Where available, HLA class I and class II types were taken from metadata supplied by the sample provider and were not determined by assay-based typing. General conclusions and limits of the study: The amount of clinical and demographic metadata varied by source and participant and was provided uncurated.

The collaborating institutions used their own protocols to collect whole blood in K2EDTA tubes. For TCRbeta analysis, collaborator samples were shipped as frozen whole blood, as isolated PBMCs, or as DNA extracted from either sample type. Clipping removes 0 bases from V and 6 bases from J, with 2 as the unmatched junction base count. CDR1 is given as MNHNY and CDR2 as SVGAGI, both from the germline V gene (reference sequence). The CDR3 holds 15 amino acids from the cysteine to the phenylalanine. Just the 45-base CDR3 DNA is kept, in frame starting at base 1. TCRbeta CDR3 regions were amplified from genomic DNA by means of the immunoSEQ Assay, a bias-controlled multiplex PCR. The authors' pipeline ran thus. The number of nucleated cells in each sample was estimated from the amplification of reference gene primers within the assay. To quantify the absolute abundance of each unique TCRbeta CDR3 rearrangement, sequence reads were collapsed and filtered. For each sample, productive Simpson clonality was calculated as the square root of Simpson's diversity index across productive rearrangements. TCRdb limited this immuneACCESS table to in-frame rearrangements with V and J called. A share of clones is missing; checked studies link under half to unresolved V genes, and the rest is unexplained. D and trimming come from the DNA, and the V and J calls and clone size come from that table. This sample gives fewer than 85,000 clones in total; roughly 90% of them show up just once. About 4.5% of the sample belongs to the ten largest clones.

As to this clone: Which antigen it targets is not known. No much larger clone exists at a distance of one base, and base qualities are not known.

This receptor was obtained from a man aged 45-65 years with active COVID-19. The rearrangement combines TRBV6-6 with TRBJ2-3, and TRBD2 aligns with 11 junction nucleotides. Sequenced input: peripheral blood. The CDR3 reads as follows: CASSYSTSGADTQYF. The bases read TGTGCCAGCAGTTACTCGACTAGCGGGGCGGATACGCAGTATTTT.